This TCR beta chain was found in a study of T cells in Graves' hyperthyroidism and ophthalmopathy. Notes on the study in general: Ophthalmopathy was told apart from stable hyperthyroidism by a 13 V-J model.

TCR beta CDR3 regions were amplified from RNA. Researchers ran a first-round RT-PCR on the TCR CDR3 using the HTBI primer set. From the multiplex PCR reads, TCRdb called clonotypes with MiXCR, one entry per CDR3 protein. The sample has 250,000 to 300,000 distinct CDR3 sequences, 13% to 15% seen once. Comments on this clonotype: Its antigen is unknown.

Based on clinical symptoms, serum thyroxine and TRAb, thyroid ultrasound and orbital computed tomography, diagnoses were reached. From germline, CDR1 is DFQATT and CDR2 SNEGSKA (reference sequence). The CDR3 contains 13 residues. Losses at the gene ends were 5 bases for V and 8 bases for J; bases not matched to a gene: 8. The chain combines TRBV20-1 with TRBJ1-4, with 7 positions matching TRBD1. The sequence came from a woman aged 50 to 60 with Graves' hyperthyroidism that later progressed to Graves' ophthalmopathy. The sample consisted of blood. The CDR3 bases are TGCAGTGCTGGGACAGACTCAGGGGAAAAACTGTTTTTT. Residues: CSAGTDSGEKLFF.